The clone carrying this T cell receptor (beta chain) was recorded many times. What it recognizes is unknown. In the original processing: To classify distant metastasis in papillary thyroid cancer, a model was built from CDR3 differences across clinicopathological groups. TCRdb re-called the PCR reads through MiXCR. TCRdb, not the authors, supplied the V and J calls. This repertoire shows about 92,000 clones, approximately 15% found once; its top ten account for 3.6%. The entire patient cohort was treatment-naive prior to thyroid surgery. CDR1 and CDR2 from the germline V gene are DFQATT and SNEGSKA (reference sequence). The CDR3 has 13 residues. V was shortened by 3 bases and J by 4 bases, with 13 bases between the two germline ends. The data were taken from a study of metastatic and nonmetastatic thyroid tumors. Looking at the study overall: Thyroid patients, malignant and benign, had repertoires compared across blood and tumor or nodule tissue. Whole-study results and caveats: The reported finding was significantly higher TCR beta diversity in malignant thyroid tumors relative to benign nodules, in blood and tumor.

The clonotype comes from a female donor with papillary thyroid cancer or a benign thyroid nodule (not recorded which). Some clones in this sample may be carry-over from other donors' samples. The sample taken for sequencing was blood. The chain is built from TRBV20-1 and TRBJ2-7; tentative D call: TRBD1 (6 bases). CDR3 loop: CSASQGRIYEQYF. The CDR3 region has the DNA TGCAGTGCTAGTCAGGGGCGGATATACGAGCAGTACTTC.